Each of the 9 T cell receptor beta chains below was sequenced from the same sample in a study of blood T cell repertoires in COVID-19. Profiled with immunoSEQ multiplex PCR; TCRdb holds only in-frame clones, not every one. There are hundreds of thousands of clones in the sample; about 81% occur only once, and roughly 12% lies in the top ten. Material: peripheral blood. The receptors here all came from a woman in her sixties or seventies with active or convalescent COVID-19.

This chain uses TRBV6-5 with TRBJ2-7, with D maybe TRBD1 (6 bases). Germline CDR1 and CDR2: MNHEY and SVGAGI. V lost 6 bases, J lost 7 bases, and 19 bases lay in between. This CDR3 is built from 14 residues. The CDR3 DNA follows: TGTGCCAGCAGATGGGGGCAGGCCCCTTTGGAGCAGTACTTC. Protein sequence: CASRWGQAPLEQYF.

The chain joins TRBV30 to TRBJ1-1; D uncertain. The CDR3 extends over 15 amino acids. V was shortened by 1 base and J by 5 bases, with 17 bases between the two germline ends. Germline lookup yields CDR1 GTSNPN and CDR2 SVGIG (reference sequence). The CDR3 here is CAWSEGGSRATEAFF. CDR3 nucleotide sequence: TGTGCCTGGAGTGAGGGCGGGTCTAGGGCAACTGAAGCTTTCTTT.

A remark on this clone: In the same sample, other DNA sequences code for this CDR3. V usage is TRBV6-1 and J usage is TRBJ1-5, with D unresolved. Germline CDR1 MNHNS, CDR2 SASEGT. The CDR3 totals 15 residues. With 3 bases removed from V and 1 base from J, the gap between germline ends came to 10 bases. The CDR3 DNA reads TGTGCCAGCAGTGAGCCGGGTATCAGCAATCAGCCCCAGCATTTT. Translation: CASSEPGISNQPQHF.

The chain links TRBV11-2 to TRBJ2-7; 7 bases agree with TRBD1. V lost 5 bases to trimming and J lost 4 bases; unmatched junction nucleotides: 5. CDR1 and CDR2 from the germline V gene are SGHAT and FQNNGV. CDR3 length equals 13 residues. The CDR3 DNA is TGTGCCAGCAGCGCCGGGACAGATTACGAGCAGTACTTC. It codes for CASSAGTDYEQYF.

The chain has TRBV19 and TRBJ2-7; D perhaps matches TRBD2 (7 bases). Germline V gene data show CDR1 as LNHDA and CDR2 as SQIVND (reference sequence). The CDR3 has 15 amino acids. Trimming left V 5 bases short and J 5 bases short, with 19 bases between. The CDR3 is CASSDRGALSDEQYF. The CDR3 nucleotides read TGTGCCAGTAGTGACCGGGGGGCGCTAAGCGACGAGCAGTACTTC.

The chain combines TRBV2 with TRBJ1-6; D unclear. This CDR3 spans 15 amino acids. Germline assignment: CDR1 SNHLY and CDR2 FYNNEI. The V gene lost 6 bases and the J gene lost 7 bases, with 16 bases spanning the gap. The CDR3: CASRRTQTGNSPLHF. The CDR3 DNA sequence: TGTGCCAGCAGGCGGACGCAAACGGGGAATTCACCCCTCCACTTT.

This clone was detected only once. CDR3: CASSVAGQMNTEAFF. CDR3 nucleotide sequence: TGTGCCAGCAGCGTAGCAGGACAGATGAACACTGAAGCTTTCTTT. The rearrangement uses TRBV9 and TRBJ1-1; weak D call: TRBD1 (6 bases). Germline assignment: CDR1 SGDLS and CDR2 YYNGEE. The V gene lost 0 bases and the J gene lost 0 bases, with 9 bases spanning the gap. CDR3 length: 15 residues.

V gene TRBV7-6 combines with J gene TRBJ2-3; 9 bases match TRBD2. CDR3 length: 19 amino acids. CDR1 SGHVS and CDR2 FNYEAQ come from the germline V gene. The junction had 12 bases not matched to a gene; V was cut back by 1 base and J by 1 base. This chain's CDR3 is CASSLVLWGLAKGTDTQYF. CDR3 nucleotides: TGTGCCAGCAGCTTAGTCCTTTGGGGACTAGCAAAAGGCACAGATACGCAGTATTTT.

The V and J genes are TRBV30 and TRBJ2-3, with a weak D call TRBD2 (7 bases). Per the germline V gene, CDR1 is GTSNPN and CDR2 is SVGIG (reference sequence). The CDR3 is 16 residues long. The V and J ends lost 0 bases and 4 bases respectively, with 17 bases between them. CDR3 DNA: TGTGCCTGGAGTGTAGGAGTGGGGGGGCGCGCAGATACGCAGTATTTT. This encodes CAWSVGVGGRADTQYF.